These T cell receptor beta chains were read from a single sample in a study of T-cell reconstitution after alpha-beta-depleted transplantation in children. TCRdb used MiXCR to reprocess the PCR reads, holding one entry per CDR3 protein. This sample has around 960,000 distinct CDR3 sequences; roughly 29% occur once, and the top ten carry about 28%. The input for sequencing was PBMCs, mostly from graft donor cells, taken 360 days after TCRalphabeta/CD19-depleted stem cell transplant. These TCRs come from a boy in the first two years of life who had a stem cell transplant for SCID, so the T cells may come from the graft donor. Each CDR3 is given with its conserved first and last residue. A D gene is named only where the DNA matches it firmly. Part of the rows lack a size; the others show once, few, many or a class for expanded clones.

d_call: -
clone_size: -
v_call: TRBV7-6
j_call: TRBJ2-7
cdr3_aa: CASSLVLGPSSYEQYF
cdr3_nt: TGTGCCAGCAGCTTAGTCCTCGGACCTAGCTCCTACGAGCAGTACTTC

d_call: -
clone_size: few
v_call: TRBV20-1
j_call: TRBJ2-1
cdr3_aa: CSARDRVHEQFF
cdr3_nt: TGCAGTGCTAGAGATCGAGTCCATGAGCAGTTCTTC

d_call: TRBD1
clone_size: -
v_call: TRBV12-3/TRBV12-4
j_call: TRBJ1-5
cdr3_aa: CASSPTRDRVNQPQHF
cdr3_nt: TGTGCCAGCAGCCCGACCAGAGACAGGGTCAATCAGCCCCAGCATTTT

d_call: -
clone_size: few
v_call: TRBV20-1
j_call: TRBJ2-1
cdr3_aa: CSAPLGTRNEQFF
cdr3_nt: TGCAGTGCCCCACTGGGGACACGCAATGAGCAGTTCTTC

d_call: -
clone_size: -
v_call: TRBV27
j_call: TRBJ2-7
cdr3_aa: CASRGASSYEQYF
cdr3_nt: TGTGCCAGCCGGGGGGCGAGCTCCTACGAGCAGTACTTC

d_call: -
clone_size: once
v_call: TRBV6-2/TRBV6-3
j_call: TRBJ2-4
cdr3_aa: CASSVPGSRDIQYF
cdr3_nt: TGTGCCAGCAGTGTACCAGGGAGCAGGGACATTCAGTACTTC

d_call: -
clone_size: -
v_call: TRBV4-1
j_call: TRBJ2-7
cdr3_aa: CASSQGRILFYEQYF
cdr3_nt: TGCGCCAGCAGCCAAGGCCGGATCCTCTTCTACGAGCAGTACTTC

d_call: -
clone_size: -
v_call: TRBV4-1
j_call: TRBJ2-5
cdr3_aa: CASSQGGRGGETQYF
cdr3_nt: TGCGCCAGCAGCCAAGGGGGGCGGGGTGGTGAGACCCAGTACTTC

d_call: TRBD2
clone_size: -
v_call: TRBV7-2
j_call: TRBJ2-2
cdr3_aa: CASSLALIAGSKGELFF
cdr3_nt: TGTGCCAGCAGCTTAGCGCTGATAGCGGGGAGTAAAGGGGAGCTGTTTTTT

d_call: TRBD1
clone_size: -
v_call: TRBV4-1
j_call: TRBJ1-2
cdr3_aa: CASSQVLLQGVNGYTF
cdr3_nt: TGCGCCAGCAGCCAAGTCCTCCTCCAGGGGGTTAATGGCTACACCTTC

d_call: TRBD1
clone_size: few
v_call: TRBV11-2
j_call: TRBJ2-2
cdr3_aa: CASSLRDRGRERKTGELFF
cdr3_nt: TGTGCCAGCAGCTTACGAGACAGGGGGCGCGAAAGAAAAACCGGGGAGCTGTTTTTT

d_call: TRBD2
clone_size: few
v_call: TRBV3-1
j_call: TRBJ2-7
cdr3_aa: CASSLRTSGASYEQYF
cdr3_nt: TGTGCCAGCAGCCTGCGAACTAGCGGGGCCTCCTACGAGCAGTACTTC

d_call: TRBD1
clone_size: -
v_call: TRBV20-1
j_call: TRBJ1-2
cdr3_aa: CSAPDRDPNYGYTF
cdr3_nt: TGCAGTGCTCCAGACAGGGACCCAAACTATGGCTACACCTTC

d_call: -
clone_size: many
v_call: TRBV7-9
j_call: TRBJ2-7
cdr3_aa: CASSLGGTPPYEQYF
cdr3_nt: TGTGCCAGCAGCTTAGGGGGGACACCCCCCTACGAGCAGTACTTC